Sequencing of this T cell receptor beta chain was carried out in a study of T cells after yellow fever vaccination. At the level of the study: Fractions with few cells were prepared using SMART-Seq v4 Ultra Low Input. General study points: The study re-detected most primary-vaccination clones after the booster (roughly 95% CD4, 85% to 90% CD8). It was the secondary response that reached its peak faster, day 5 versus 15, but it was weaker.

TCRdb re-analysed the 5' RACE reads in MiXCR, keeping a single row per CDR3 protein. The table has some 340,000 distinct CDR3 sequences, 9.5% to 12% seen once. The length of the CDR3 is 21 residues. Trimming shortened V by 6 bases and J by 9 bases, and 36 bases separated the two germline ends. The germline gives CDR1 SGHAT, CDR2 FQNNGV. In the case of this clonotype: Antigen unknown.

This receptor was taken from a man aged 18 to 30 who received the YFV17D yellow fever vaccine. The J gene is TRBJ1-6, the V gene TRBV11-2; a possible D gene is TRBD1 (6 bases). Sequenced here: CD4+ T cells sorted from PBMCs, sampled 45 days after the yellow fever booster vaccination. CDR3 nucleotide sequence: TGTGCCAGCAGGAAAGACCCCGAGACAGGTCGGTTATGGGGGGTTTTTTCACCCCTCCACTTT. This translates into CASRKDPETGRLWGVFSPLHF.